This entry lists 8 T cell receptor beta chains sequenced from one sample in a study of OX40 agonist ivuxolimab in advanced cancers. TCRdb's copy holds only in-frame clones and misses some; the assay was immunoSEQ multiplex PCR. The profile shows approximately 30,000 clones, around 79% of them singletons. Here the sequenced sample was CD4+ or CD8+ T cells sorted from blood, taken in a trial of the OX40 agonist ivuxolimab. The source of these receptors is an adult with an advanced solid tumor such as melanoma, head and neck, liver or kidney cancer.

The rearrangement links TRBV30 to TRBJ2-2; tentatively, D is TRBD2 (5 bases). This CDR3 region has 13 residues. CDR1 GTSNPN and CDR2 SVGIG come from the germline V gene (reference sequence). Trimming left V 5 bases short and J 8 bases short, with 15 bases between. The CDR3 DNA reads as TGTGCCTGGGGTAACGGACTGGATGGGGAGCTGTTTTTT. This gives the protein CAWGNGLDGELFF.

The chain couples TRBV5-1 to TRBJ2-3, with TRBD2 identical over 12 bases. The germline CDR1 and CDR2 sequences are SGHRS and YFSETQ. The CDR3 runs 17 residues. V shed 4 bases, J shed 0 bases, and the junction held 6 bases outside the gene matches. CDR3 sequence reads: CASSLRTSGTSTDTQYF. CDR3 bases: TGCGCCAGCAGCCTTCGGACTAGCGGGACTAGCACAGATACGCAGTATTTT.

The chain recombines TRBV5-6 with TRBJ2-1, with D possibly TRBD1 on 5 matching bases. Germline CDR1 and CDR2: SGHDT and YYEEEE. This CDR3 contains 15 residues. The germline V and J ends were trimmed by 1 base and 3 bases, with 11 bases remaining between them. CDR3 nucleotide sequence: TGTGCCAGCAGCTTGTCTCAGGGATTCTACAATGAGCAGTTCTTC. Amino acid sequence: CASSLSQGFYNEQFF. The full variable domain, completed using reference TRBV5-6 and TRBJ2-1, is DAGVTQSPTHLIKTRGQQVTLRCSPKSGHDTVSWYQQALGQGPQFIFQYYEEEERQRGNFPDRFSGHQFPNYSSELNVNALLLGDSALYLCASSLSQGFYNEQFFGPGTRLTVL.

The chain has TRBV6-6 and TRBJ1-2, with 7 positions matching TRBD1. J lost 6 bases, V lost 4 bases, and 11 bases had no gene match. Germline CDR1 and CDR2: MNHNY and SVGAGI (reference sequence). The CDR3 contains 15 residues. The CDR3 coding sequence is TGTGCCAGCAGTTTTTTACAGGGGAAGAAGGATGGCTACACCTTC. Protein sequence: CASSFLQGKKDGYTF.

The chain recombines TRBV9 with TRBJ2-5, with D possibly TRBD1 on 6 matching bases. The CDR3 has 13 residues. V was clipped by 6 bases and J by 5 bases, with 14 bases between them. Per the germline V gene, CDR1 is SGDLS and CDR2 is YYNGEE. This chain's CDR3 is CASNEQGWETQYF. CDR3 bases: TGTGCCAGCAACGAACAGGGTTGGGAGACCCAGTACTTC.

This clone came up many times. The V gene is TRBV7-8, the J gene TRBJ2-2; no firm D call. The V and J ends lost 4 bases and 3 bases respectively, with 3 bases between them. Per the germline V gene, CDR1 is SGHVS and CDR2 is FQNEAQ. The CDR3 covers 12 residues. This CDR3 reads CASSSYTGELFF. The CDR3 nucleotides read TGTGCCAGCAGCTCTTACACCGGGGAGCTGTTTTTT.

V usage is TRBV2 and J usage is TRBJ1-1; D is unclear. The CDR3 has 15 amino acids. V lost 2 bases to trimming and J lost 2 bases, with 12 bases between them. The germline V gene has CDR1 SNHLY and CDR2 FYNNEI. Here the CDR3 reads CASSEWAVQNTEAFF. The CDR3 DNA reads TGTGCCAGCAGTGAATGGGCAGTTCAAAACACTGAAGCTTTCTTT.

CDR3 sequence: CASSQGAPEPYNEQFF. The CDR3 bases are TGCGCCAGCAGCCAAGGAGCCCCGGAGCCCTACAATGAGCAGTTCTTC. The chain carries TRBV4-1 and TRBJ2-1; no definite D call. The CDR3 length is 16 residues. CDR1 and CDR2 (germline): MGHRA, YSYEKL. V gave up 1 base and J gave up 2 bases, with 12 bases separating them.